The 19 T cell receptor beta chains presented below share a single source sample, sequenced in a study of blood T cell repertoires in COVID-19. Sequencing used immunoSEQ multiplex PCR; TCRdb keeps in-frame clones, though not all of them. Of 350,000 to 400,000 clones detected, roughly 91% appear once; the ten largest clones hold more than 1%. Specimen: PBMCs or T cells enriched from blood (not recorded which). These receptors all stem from a woman under 30 who had recovered from COVID-19.

This clone was recorded only once. The genes are TRBV10-2 and TRBJ2-5; D may be TRBD2 (5 bases). The germline V and J ends were trimmed by 7 bases and 1 base, with 16 bases remaining between them. This CDR3 spans 15 amino acids. CDR1 and CDR2 (germline): WSHSY, SAAADI. The CDR3 spells CASIRESGLQETQYF. DNA for the CDR3: TGCGCCAGCATCAGAGAGAGCGGCCTCCAAGAGACCCAGTACTTC.

The chain carries TRBV12-2 and TRBJ1-6. TRBV12-2 is termed a pseudogene. The CDR3 runs to 16 residues. This CDR3 reads CASRLRPGGANSPLHF. DNA for the CDR3: TGTGCAAGTCGCTTACGACCGGGGGGGGCGAATTCACCCCTCCACTTT.

The V call is TRBV11-2, the J call TRBJ1-5; 7 nucleotides match TRBD1. CDR3 length: 16 residues. V lost 5 bases to trimming and J lost 0 bases; unmatched junction nucleotides: 7. The germline gives CDR1 SGHAT, CDR2 FQNNGV. In DNA form, the CDR3 reads TGTGCCAGCAGCCTAGGGACAGTCCTTAGCAATCAGCCCCAGCATTTT. This translates into CASSLGTVLSNQPQHF.

The gene calls are TRBV2 and TRBJ1-2, with D possibly matching TRBD1 (5 bases). CDR1 and CDR2 (germline): SNHLY, FYNNEI. The CDR3 covers 13 residues. V shed 6 bases and J shed 5 bases, with 13 bases lying between them. The CDR3 spells CASSDDSGYGYTF. Here the CDR3 DNA reads TGTGCCAGCAGCGATGACAGTGGGTATGGCTACACCTTC.

The genes are TRBV14 and TRBJ1-1, with 7 bases identical to TRBD1. The CDR3 spans 17 residues. Germline trimming cut 1 base from V and 1 base from J; bases unmatched to any gene: 9. Germline CDR1 SGHDN, CDR2 FVKESK. CDR3: CASSQASYRGKNTEAFF. The CDR3 DNA sequence: TGTGCCAGCAGCCAAGCGAGCTACAGGGGTAAGAACACTGAAGCTTTCTTT.

The chain couples TRBV5-1 to TRBJ1-1; D is undetermined. Germline V lookup: CDR1 SGHRS, CDR2 YFSETQ. Trimming cost V 5 bases and J 4 bases, with 9 bases left between them. The CDR3 runs 12 residues. The CDR3, as DNA: TGCGCCAGCAGTGCGGTTGGCACTGAAGCTTTCTTT. This codes for CASSAVGTEAFF.

In DNA form, the CDR3 reads TGTGCCAGCAGCTTGGACTACACCGGGGAGCTGTTTTTT. Protein product: CASSLDYTGELFF. This chain uses TRBV7-3 with TRBJ2-2; the D gene is possibly TRBD2 (5 bases). The CDR3 runs 13 residues. Germline CDR1 and CDR2: SGHTA and FQGTGA. The V and J ends lost 3 bases and 3 bases respectively, with 5 bases between them.

The rearrangement uses TRBV18 and TRBJ2-7; weak D call: TRBD1 (6 bases). The CDR3 contains 14 residues. The germline V gene has CDR1 KGHSH and CDR2 LQKENI. Trimming removed 0 bases at V and 3 bases at J, with 9 bases between. CDR3 bases: TGTGCCAGCTCACCACCTACAGGGAACTACGAGCAGTACTTC. Its translation is CASSPPTGNYEQYF.

The rearrangement links TRBV30 to TRBJ2-4; 8 bases are shared with TRBD2. The V gene end was trimmed by 7 bases and the J gene end by 6 bases; junction bases not matched to a gene: 11. Looked up from germline, CDR1 is GTSNPN and CDR2 is SVGIG (reference sequence). CDR3 size: 14 residues. CDR3: CAYNTGGPRNIQYF. CDR3 nucleotides: TGTGCCTACAACACGGGGGGGCCCAGAAACATTCAGTACTTC. Full variable domain (missing parts from reference TRBV30 and TRBJ2-4): SQTIHQWPATLVQPVGSPLSLECTVEGTSNPNLYWYRQAAGRGLQLLFYSVGIGQISSEVPQNLSASRPQDRQFILSSKKLLLSDSGFYLCAYNTGGPRNIQYFGAGTRLSVL.

This chain links TRBV6-5 with TRBJ1-2; D is uncertain. The CDR3 has 15 amino acids. Germline CDR1 is MNHEY and CDR2 is SVGAGI. Trimming removed 0 bases at V and 0 bases at J, with 8 bases between. This CDR3 is CASSYSRKANYGYTF. CDR3 nucleotides: TGTGCCAGCAGTTACTCCAGAAAAGCTAACTATGGCTACACCTTC.

The V and J genes are TRBV11-2 and TRBJ1-2, with a possible D match to TRBD1 (6 bases). V lost 7 bases and J lost 2, with 17 bases in between. Germline V gives CDR1 SGHAT, CDR2 FQNNGV. The CDR3 runs to 15 residues. The CDR3 coding sequence is TGTGCCAGCACCACCCTCCGAGACAGGAACTATGGCTACACCTTC. Translated, it gives CASTTLRDRNYGYTF.

The gene calls are TRBV6-5 and TRBJ2-2; D ambiguous. V was clipped by 0 bases and J by 0 bases, with 8 bases between them. Germline assignment: CDR1 MNHEY and CDR2 SVGAGI. This CDR3 has 16 amino acids. CDR3 coding DNA: TGTGCCAGCAGTTACTCGATTGCAGCGAACACCGGGGAGCTGTTTTTT. Its translation: CASSYSIAANTGELFF.

The chain combines TRBV6-1 with TRBJ2-6; 9 positions agree with TRBD1. Per the germline V gene, CDR1 is MNHNS and CDR2 is SASEGT. The V gene end was trimmed by 4 bases and the J gene end by 1 base; junction bases not matched to a gene: 5. This CDR3 region has 17 residues. Here the CDR3 reads CASSAQGAGSGANVLTF. CDR3 sequence (DNA): TGTGCCAGCAGTGCACAGGGGGCTGGATCTGGGGCCAACGTCCTGACTTTC.

The chain has TRBV2 and TRBJ1-6, with TRBD1 as a possible D gene (5 bases). V was trimmed by 3 bases and J by 9 bases, leaving 15 bases between them. The germline gives CDR1 SNHLY, CDR2 FYNNEI. There are 15 residues in the CDR3. The CDR3 protein is CASSEVGQGGSPLHF. CDR3 nucleotide sequence: TGTGCCAGCAGTGAGGTAGGGCAGGGCGGTTCACCCCTCCACTTT.

The genes are TRBV5-1 and TRBJ1-6; D is unresolved. This CDR3 region has 15 residues. Germline CDR1 reads SGHRS; CDR2 reads YFSETQ. V was shortened by 0 bases and J by 8 bases, with 12 bases between the two germline ends. The CDR3 coding sequence is TGCGCCAGCAGCTTGGCCGGGGATTCGCATTCACCCCTCCACTTT. It yields the protein CASSLAGDSHSPLHF.

Regarding this clone: In the same sample, other DNA sequences code for this CDR3. The chain couples TRBV5-1 to TRBJ1-1; D is ambiguous. Germline V lookup: CDR1 SGHRS, CDR2 YFSETQ. V was clipped by 1 base and J by 5 bases, with 6 bases between them. The CDR3 loop spans 12 amino acids. The DNA of the CDR3 is TGCGCCAGCAGCTTGAGAGGGACTGAAGCTTTCTTT. It is translated as CASSLRGTEAFF.

This clone was found once. The chain recombines TRBV6-1 with TRBJ1-5, with D perhaps matching TRBD1 (5 bases). The germline V gene has CDR1 MNHNS and CDR2 SASEGT. This CDR3 is built from 14 residues. The V and J ends lost 2 bases and 4 bases respectively, with 9 bases between them. The CDR3 coding sequence is TGTGCCAGCAGTGAACCCGACAGAAATCAGCCCCAGCATTTT. This sequence encodes CASSEPDRNQPQHF.

The chain uses TRBV6-2 or TRBV6-3 and TRBJ2-7; 13 nucleotides line up with TRBD2. Germline-derived CDR1 and CDR2 are MNHEY and SVGEGT. Unmatched junction bases numbered 6, after V lost 5 bases and J lost 2 bases. The CDR3 covers 16 residues. CDR3 sequence: CASSPQGLAGTYEQYF. In nucleotides, the CDR3 is TGTGCCAGCAGTCCGCAGGGACTAGCGGGGACCTACGAGCAGTACTTC.

The chain carries TRBV6-5 and TRBJ1-5, with 7 bases lining up with TRBD1. This CDR3 region has 13 residues. Unmatched junction bases numbered 6, after V lost 6 bases and J lost 7 bases. From germline, CDR1 is MNHEY and CDR2 SVGAGI. This CDR3 is CASRVTGDQPQHF. The CDR3, as DNA: TGTGCCAGCAGAGTCACAGGGGACCAGCCCCAGCATTTT.